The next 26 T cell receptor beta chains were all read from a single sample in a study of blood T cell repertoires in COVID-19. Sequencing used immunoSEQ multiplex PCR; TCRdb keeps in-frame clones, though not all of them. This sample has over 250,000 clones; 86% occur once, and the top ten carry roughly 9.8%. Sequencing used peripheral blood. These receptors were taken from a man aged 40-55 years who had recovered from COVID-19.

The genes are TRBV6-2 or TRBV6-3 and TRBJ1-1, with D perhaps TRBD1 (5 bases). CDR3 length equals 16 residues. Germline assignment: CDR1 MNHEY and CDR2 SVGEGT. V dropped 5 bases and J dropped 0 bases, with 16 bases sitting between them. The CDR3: CASSRRAKNMNTEAFF. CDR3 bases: TGTGCCAGCAGTCGCAGGGCAAAGAATATGAACACTGAAGCTTTCTTT.

CDR3 region: CASSQDLDGSANTGELFF. The CDR3, as DNA: TGCGCCAGCAGCCAAGATCTAGACGGGAGCGCGAACACCGGGGAGCTGTTTTTT. The rearrangement joins TRBV4-3 to TRBJ2-2; D may be TRBD2 (6 bases). The CDR3 spans 18 residues. Trimming stripped 0 bases from V and 0 bases from J, with 14 bases between. The V gene's germline CDR1 is LGHNA and CDR2 YSLEER.

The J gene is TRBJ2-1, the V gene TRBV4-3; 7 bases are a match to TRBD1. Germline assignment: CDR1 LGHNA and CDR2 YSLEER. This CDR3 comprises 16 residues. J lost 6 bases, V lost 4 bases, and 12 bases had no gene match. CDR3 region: CASSRYNRGSVNEQFF. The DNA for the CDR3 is TGCGCCAGCAGCCGGTATAACAGGGGCTCGGTCAATGAGCAGTTCTTC.

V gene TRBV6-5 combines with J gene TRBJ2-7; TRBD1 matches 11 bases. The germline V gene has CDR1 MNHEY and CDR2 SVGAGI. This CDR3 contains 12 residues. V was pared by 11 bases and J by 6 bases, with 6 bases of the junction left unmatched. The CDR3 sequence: CAHGGTGGEQYF. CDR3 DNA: TGTGCCCACGGAGGGACAGGGGGCGAGCAGTACTTC.

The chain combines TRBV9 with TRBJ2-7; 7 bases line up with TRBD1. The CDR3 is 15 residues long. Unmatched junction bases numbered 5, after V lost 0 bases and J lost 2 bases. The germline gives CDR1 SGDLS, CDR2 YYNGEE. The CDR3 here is CASSVGLGQAYEQYF. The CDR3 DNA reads TGTGCCAGCAGCGTAGGCCTTGGACAGGCCTACGAGCAGTACTTC.

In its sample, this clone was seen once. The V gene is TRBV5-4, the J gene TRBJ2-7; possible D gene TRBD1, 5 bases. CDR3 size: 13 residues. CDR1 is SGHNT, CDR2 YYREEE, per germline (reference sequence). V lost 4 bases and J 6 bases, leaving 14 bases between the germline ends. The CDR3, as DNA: TGTGCCAGCAGCCCCCGAGACAGAATCGAGCAGTACTTC. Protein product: CASSPRDRIEQYF.

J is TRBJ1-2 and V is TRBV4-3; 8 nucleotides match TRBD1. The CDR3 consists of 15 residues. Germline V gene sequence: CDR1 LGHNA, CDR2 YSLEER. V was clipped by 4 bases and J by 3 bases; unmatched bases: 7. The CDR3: CASSPRPGGDYGYTF. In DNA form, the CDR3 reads TGCGCCAGCAGCCCCCGACCAGGGGGCGACTATGGCTACACCTTC.

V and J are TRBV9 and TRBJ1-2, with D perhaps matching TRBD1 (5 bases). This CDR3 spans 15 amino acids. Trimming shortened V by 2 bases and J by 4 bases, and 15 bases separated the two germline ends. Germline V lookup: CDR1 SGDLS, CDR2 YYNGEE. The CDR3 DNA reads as TGTGCCAGCAGCGTCTGGGCAGGGAAGAGCTATGGCTACACCTTC. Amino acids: CASSVWAGKSYGYTF.

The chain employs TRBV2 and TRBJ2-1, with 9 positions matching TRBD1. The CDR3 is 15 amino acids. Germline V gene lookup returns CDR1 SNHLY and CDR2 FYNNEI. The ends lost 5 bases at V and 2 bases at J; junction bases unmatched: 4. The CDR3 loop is CASSSGQGTYNEQFF. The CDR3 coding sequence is TGTGCCAGCAGTTCGGGACAGGGAACCTACAATGAGCAGTTCTTC.

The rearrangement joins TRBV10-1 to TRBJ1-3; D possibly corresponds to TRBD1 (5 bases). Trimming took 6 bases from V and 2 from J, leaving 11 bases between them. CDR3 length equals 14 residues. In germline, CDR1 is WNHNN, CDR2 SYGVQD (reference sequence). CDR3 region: CASRERGAGNTIYF. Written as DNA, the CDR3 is TGCGCCAGCAGGGAAAGGGGTGCTGGAAACACCATATATTTT.

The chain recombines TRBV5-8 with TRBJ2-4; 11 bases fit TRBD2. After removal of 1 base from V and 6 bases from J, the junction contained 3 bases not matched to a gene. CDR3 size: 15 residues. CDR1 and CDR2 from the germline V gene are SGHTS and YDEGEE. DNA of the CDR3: TGTGCCAGCAGCTTGTGGCTAGCGGGGGGAAACATTCAGTACTTC. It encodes CASSLWLAGGNIQYF.

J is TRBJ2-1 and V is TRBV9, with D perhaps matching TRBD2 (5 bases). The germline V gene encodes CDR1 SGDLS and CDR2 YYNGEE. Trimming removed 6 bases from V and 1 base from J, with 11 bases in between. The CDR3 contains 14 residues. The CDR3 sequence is CASTDGVSYNEQFF. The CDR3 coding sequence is TGTGCCAGCACCGACGGGGTTTCCTACAATGAGCAGTTCTTC.

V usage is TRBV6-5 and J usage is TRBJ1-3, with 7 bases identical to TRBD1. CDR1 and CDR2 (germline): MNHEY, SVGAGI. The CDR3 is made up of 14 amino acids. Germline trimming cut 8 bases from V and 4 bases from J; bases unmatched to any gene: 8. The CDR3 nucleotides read TGTGCCAGCTCACAGGGGTTGGAAGGAAACACCATATATTTT. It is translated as CASSQGLEGNTIYF.

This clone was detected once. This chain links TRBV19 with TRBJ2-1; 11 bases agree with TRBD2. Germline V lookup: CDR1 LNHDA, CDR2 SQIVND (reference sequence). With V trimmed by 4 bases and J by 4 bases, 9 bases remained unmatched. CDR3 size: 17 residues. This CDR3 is CASSRAPSGRSYNEQFF. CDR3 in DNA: TGTGCCAGTAGTAGAGCCCCTAGCGGGAGGTCATACAATGAGCAGTTCTTC. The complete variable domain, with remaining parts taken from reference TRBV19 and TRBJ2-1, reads DGGITQSPKYLFRKEGQNVTLSCEQNLNHDAMYWYRQDPGQGLRLIYYSQIVNDFQKGDIAEGYSVSREKKESFPLTVTSAQKNPTAFYLCASSRAPSGRSYNEQFFGPGTRLTVL.

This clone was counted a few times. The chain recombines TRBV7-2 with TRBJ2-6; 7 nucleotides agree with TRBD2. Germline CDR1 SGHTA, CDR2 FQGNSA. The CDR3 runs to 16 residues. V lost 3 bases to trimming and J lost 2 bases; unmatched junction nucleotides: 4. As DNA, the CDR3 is TGTGCCAGCAGCTTCATGGCGGGAGCTGGGGCCAACGTCCTGACTTTC. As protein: CASSFMAGAGANVLTF.

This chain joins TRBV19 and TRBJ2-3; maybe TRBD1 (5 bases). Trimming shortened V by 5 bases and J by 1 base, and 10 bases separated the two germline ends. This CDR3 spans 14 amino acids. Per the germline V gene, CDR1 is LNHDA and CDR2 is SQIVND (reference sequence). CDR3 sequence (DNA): TGTGCCAGTAGTCTAATGACAGGCACAGATACGCAGTATTTT. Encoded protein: CASSLMTGTDTQYF.

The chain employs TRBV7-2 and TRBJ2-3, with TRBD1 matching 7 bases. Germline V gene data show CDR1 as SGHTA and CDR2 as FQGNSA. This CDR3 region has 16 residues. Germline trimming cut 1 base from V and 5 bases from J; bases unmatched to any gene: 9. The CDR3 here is CASSLVGTVLQDTQYF. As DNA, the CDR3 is TGTGCCAGCAGCTTAGTCGGGACAGTCCTCCAAGATACGCAGTATTTT.

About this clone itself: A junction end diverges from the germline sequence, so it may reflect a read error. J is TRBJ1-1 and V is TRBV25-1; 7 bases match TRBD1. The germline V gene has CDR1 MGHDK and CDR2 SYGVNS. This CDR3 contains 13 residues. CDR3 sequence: CASRRGPGTEAFF. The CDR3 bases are TGTGCTAGCAGGAGGGGGCCGGGCACTGAAGCTTTCTTT.

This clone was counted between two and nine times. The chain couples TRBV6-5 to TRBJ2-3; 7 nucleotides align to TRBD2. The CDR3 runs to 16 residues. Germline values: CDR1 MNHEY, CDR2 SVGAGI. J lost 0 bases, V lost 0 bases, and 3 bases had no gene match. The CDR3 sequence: CASSYSNGGSTDTQYF. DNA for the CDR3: TGTGCCAGCAGTTACTCGAACGGGGGGAGCACAGATACGCAGTATTTT.

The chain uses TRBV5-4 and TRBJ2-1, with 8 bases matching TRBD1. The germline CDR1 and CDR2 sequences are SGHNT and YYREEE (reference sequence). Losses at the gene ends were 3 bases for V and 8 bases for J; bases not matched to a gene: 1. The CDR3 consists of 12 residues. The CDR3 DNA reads TGTGCCAGCAGCTGGACAGGGTATGAGCAGTTCTTC. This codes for CASSWTGYEQFF.

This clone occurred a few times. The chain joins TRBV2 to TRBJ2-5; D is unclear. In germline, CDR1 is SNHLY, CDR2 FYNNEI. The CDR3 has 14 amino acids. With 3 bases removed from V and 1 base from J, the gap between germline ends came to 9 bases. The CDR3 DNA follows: TGTGCCAGCAGTGAGAACAGCTTCCAAGAGACCCAGTACTTC. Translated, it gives CASSENSFQETQYF. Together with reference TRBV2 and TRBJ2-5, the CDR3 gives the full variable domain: EPEVTQTPSHQVTQMGQEVILRCVPISNHLYFYWYRQILGQKVEFLVSFYNNEISEKSEIFDDQFSVERPDGSNFTLKIRSTKLEDSAMYFCASSENSFQETQYFGPGTRLLVL.

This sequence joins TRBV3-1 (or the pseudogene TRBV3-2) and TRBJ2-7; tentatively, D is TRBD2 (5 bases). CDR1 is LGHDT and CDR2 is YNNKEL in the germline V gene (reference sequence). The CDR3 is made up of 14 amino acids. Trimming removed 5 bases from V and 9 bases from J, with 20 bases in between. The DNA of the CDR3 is TGTGCCAGCAGCTGGCGGGCAGGTCAGGTGGGGCAGTACTTC. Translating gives CASSWRAGQVGQYF.

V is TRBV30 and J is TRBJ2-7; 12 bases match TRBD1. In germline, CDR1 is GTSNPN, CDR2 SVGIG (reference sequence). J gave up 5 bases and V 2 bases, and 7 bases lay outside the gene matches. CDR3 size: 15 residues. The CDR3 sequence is CAWSNSGTGGHEQYF. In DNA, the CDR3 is TGTGCCTGGAGTAACTCCGGGACAGGGGGCCACGAGCAGTACTTC.

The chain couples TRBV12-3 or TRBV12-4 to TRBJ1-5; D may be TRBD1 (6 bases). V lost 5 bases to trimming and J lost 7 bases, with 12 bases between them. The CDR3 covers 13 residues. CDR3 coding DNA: TGTGCCAGCAGTCAGGGGAAACGACAGCCCCAGCATTTT. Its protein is CASSQGKRQPQHF.

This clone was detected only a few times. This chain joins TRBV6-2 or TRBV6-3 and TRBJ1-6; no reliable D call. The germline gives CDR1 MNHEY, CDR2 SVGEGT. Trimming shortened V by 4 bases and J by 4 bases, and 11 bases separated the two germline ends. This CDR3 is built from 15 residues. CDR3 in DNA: TGTGCCAGCAGTTCCGAGTTGTTATATAATTCACCCCTCCACTTT. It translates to CASSSELLYNSPLHF.

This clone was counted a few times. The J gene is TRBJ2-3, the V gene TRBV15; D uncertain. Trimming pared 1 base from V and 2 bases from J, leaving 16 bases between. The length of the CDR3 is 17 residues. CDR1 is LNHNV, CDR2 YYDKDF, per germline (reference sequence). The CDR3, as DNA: TGTGCCACCAGCAGAGTGGCCACCCTCACCATCACAGATACGCAGTATTTT. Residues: CATSRVATLTITDTQYF.